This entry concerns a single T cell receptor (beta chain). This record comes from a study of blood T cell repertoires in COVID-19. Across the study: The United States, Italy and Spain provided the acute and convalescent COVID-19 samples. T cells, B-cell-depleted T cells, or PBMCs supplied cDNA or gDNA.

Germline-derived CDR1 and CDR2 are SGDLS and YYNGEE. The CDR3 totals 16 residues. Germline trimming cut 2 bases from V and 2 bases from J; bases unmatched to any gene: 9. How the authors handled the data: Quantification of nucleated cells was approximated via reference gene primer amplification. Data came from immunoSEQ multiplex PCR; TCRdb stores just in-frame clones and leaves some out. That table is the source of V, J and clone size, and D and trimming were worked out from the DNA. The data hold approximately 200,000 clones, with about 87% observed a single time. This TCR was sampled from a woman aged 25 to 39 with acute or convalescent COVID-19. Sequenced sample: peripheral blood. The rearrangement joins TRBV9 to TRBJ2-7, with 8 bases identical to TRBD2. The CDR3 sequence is CASSVGVAGGPYEQYF. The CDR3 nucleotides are TGTGCCAGCAGCGTGGGGGTGGCGGGAGGACCCTACGAGCAGTACTTC.